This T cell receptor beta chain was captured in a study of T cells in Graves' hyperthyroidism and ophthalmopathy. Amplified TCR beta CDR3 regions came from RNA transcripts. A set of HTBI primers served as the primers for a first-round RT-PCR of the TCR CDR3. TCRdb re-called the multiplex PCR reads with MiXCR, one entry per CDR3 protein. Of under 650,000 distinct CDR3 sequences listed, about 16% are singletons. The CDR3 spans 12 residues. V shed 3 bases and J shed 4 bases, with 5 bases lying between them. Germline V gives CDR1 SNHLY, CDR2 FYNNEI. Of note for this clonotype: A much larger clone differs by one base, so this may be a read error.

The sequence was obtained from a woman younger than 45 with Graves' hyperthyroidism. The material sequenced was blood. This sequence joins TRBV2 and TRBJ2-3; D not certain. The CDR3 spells CASSDAPDTQYF. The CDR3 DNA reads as TGTGCCAGCAGTGACGCCCCAGATACGCAGTATTTT.